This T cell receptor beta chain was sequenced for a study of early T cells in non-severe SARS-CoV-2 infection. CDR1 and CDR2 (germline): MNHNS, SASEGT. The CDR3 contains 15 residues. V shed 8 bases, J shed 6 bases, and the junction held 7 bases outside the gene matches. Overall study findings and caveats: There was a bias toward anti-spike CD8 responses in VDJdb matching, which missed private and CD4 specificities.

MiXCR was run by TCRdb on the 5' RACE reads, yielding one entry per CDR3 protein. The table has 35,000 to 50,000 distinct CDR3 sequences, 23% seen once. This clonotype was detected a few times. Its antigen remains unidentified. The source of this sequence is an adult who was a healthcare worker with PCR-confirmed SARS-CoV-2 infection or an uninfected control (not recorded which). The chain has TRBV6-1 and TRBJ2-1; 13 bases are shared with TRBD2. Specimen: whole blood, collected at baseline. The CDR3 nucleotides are TGTGCCAGCTGGAGACTAGCGGGGGGATCCAATGAGCAGTTCTTC. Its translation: CASWRLAGGSNEQFF.